The rows below give T cell receptor beta chains drawn from one sample of a study of T cells in Graves' hyperthyroidism and ophthalmopathy. TCRdb called the multiplex PCR reads again in MiXCR, with one record for every CDR3 protein. The sample holds 490,000 or so distinct CDR3 sequences; approximately 23% are singletons and the top ten take approximately 54%. Sequenced material: blood. The origin of the receptors is a woman in her 70s with Graves' ophthalmopathy. The CDR3 runs from the conserved cysteine through the conserved F or W. Each record gives: V gene, J gene, D gene, clone size, CDR3 protein, CDR3 DNA. D genes are given only for firm matches. Clone size is given for some rows only: seen once, a few or many times, or a class if the clone is expanded.

TRBV6-2/TRBV6-3	TRBJ2-1	TRBD2	few	CASSFRLAATYNEQFF	TGTGCCAGCAGTTTCAGACTAGCGGCCACCTACAATGAGCAGTTCTTC
TRBV20-1	TRBJ1-4	.	few	CSARDPGTYNEKLFF	TGCAGTGCTAGAGATCCGGGCACTTATAATGAAAAACTGTTTTTT
TRBV7-2	TRBJ2-7	.	few	CASSPDPIGEQYF	TGTGCCAGCAGCCCGGACCCCATCGGGGAGCAGTACTTC
TRBV10-3	TRBJ2-1	.	.	CAISERVVEQFF	TGTGCCATCAGTGAAAGGGTGGTTGAGCAGTTCTTC
TRBV5-6	TRBJ2-5	.	few	CASSPARIETQYF	TGTGCCAGCAGCCCGGCGAGAATTGAGACCCAGTACTTC
TRBV6-5	TRBJ2-2	.	.	CASSYSGVPGELFF	TGTGCCAGCAGTTACTCGGGCGTACCCGGGGAGCTGTTTTTT
TRBV12-3/TRBV12-4	TRBJ1-2	.	.	CASRPITGNYGYTF	TGTGCCAGCAGACCTATTACAGGGAACTATGGCTACACCTTC
TRBV27	TRBJ2-3	.	many	CASSRKTDTQYF	TGTGCCAGCAGCCGCAAAACAGATACGCAGTATTTT
TRBV19	TRBJ2-1	.	few	CASTRERSCNEQFF	TGTGCCAGTACTCGCGAACGCTCCTGCAATGAGCAGTTCTTC
TRBV28	TRBJ1-1	.	.	CASSLYGAVNIEAFF	TGTGCCAGCAGTTTATACGGGGCAGTGAACATTGAAGCTTTCTTT
TRBV28	TRBJ2-1	.	many	CASRPTVGEQFF	TGTGCCAGCAGGCCGACAGTGGGTGAGCAGTTCTTC
TRBV6-1	TRBJ2-7	TRBD1	many	CASRRQGGNYEQYF	TGTGCCAGCCGAAGACAGGGGGGCAACTACGAGCAGTACTTC
TRBV25-1	TRBJ2-1	TRBD2	.	CASSEYRGLTHNEQFF	TGTGCCAGCAGTGAATATAGGGGACTAACACACAATGAGCAGTTCTTC
TRBV27	TRBJ2-7	TRBD1	.	CASSLSPPGGQQYF	TGTGCCAGCAGTTTATCTCCACCAGGGGGCCAGCAGTACTTC
TRBV7-2	TRBJ2-6	TRBD2	many	CASSLRRGAGANVLTF	TGTGCCAGCAGCTTAAGGCGGGGGGCTGGGGCCAACGTCCTGACTTTC
TRBV24-1	TRBJ2-1	TRBD1	few	CATSDPTGTALNEQFF	TGTGCCACCAGTGACCCGACCGGGACAGCCTTAAATGAGCAGTTCTTC
TRBV10-1	TRBJ2-3	.	many	CASSESQRYTDTQYF	TGCGCCAGCAGTGAGTCTCAGCGTTACACAGATACGCAGTATTTT
TRBV7-9	TRBJ2-1	.	few	CASSSLGQGLDAYEQFF	TGTGCCAGCAGCTCGCTGGGTCAGGGGCTGGACGCATATGAGCAGTTCTTC
TRBV19	TRBJ1-2	TRBD1	.	CASTRQGTYYGYTF	TGTGCCAGCACCAGACAGGGGACGTACTATGGCTACACCTTC
TRBV2	TRBJ1-5	.	many	CASSEQLNNQPQHF	TGTGCCAGCAGTGAACAGTTAAACAATCAGCCCCAGCATTTT
TRBV4-1	TRBJ2-4	.	few	CASSQDEGRPDIQYF	TGCGCCAGCAGCCAAGACGAGGGCCGCCCAGACATTCAGTACTTC
TRBV5-1	TRBJ1-2	TRBD1	.	CASSLGQFNYGYTF	TGCGCCAGCAGCCTGGGACAGTTTAACTATGGCTACACCTTC
TRBV29-1	TRBJ1-2	.	few	CSVDRENSYGYTF	TGCAGCGTTGACAGGGAGAACAGCTATGGCTACACCTTC
TRBV20-1	TRBJ1-1	.	few	CSARRDPNTEAFF	TGCAGTGCTAGACGGGACCCGAACACTGAAGCTTTCTTT
TRBV7-2	TRBJ2-2	.	many	CASSLEPGVGELFF	TGTGCCAGCAGCTTAGAGCCGGGAGTCGGGGAGCTGTTTTTT
TRBV5-1	TRBJ2-7	TRBD2	.	CASSISGTSGNEQYF	TGCGCCAGCAGCATCTCCGGGACTAGTGGTAACGAGCAGTACTTC
TRBV11-2	TRBJ2-2	.	.	CASSLNAGNTGELFF	TGTGCCAGCAGCTTAAACGCGGGGAACACCGGGGAGCTGTTTTTT
TRBV20-1	TRBJ1-2	TRBD1	few	CSARDLRQGFGYTF	TGCAGTGCTAGAGACCTTCGACAGGGGTTTGGCTACACCTTC
TRBV12-3/TRBV12-4	TRBJ2-5	.	many	CASSLAGGAGARTQYF	TGTGCCAGCAGTTTAGCGGGGGGCGCGGGGGCCCGGACCCAGTACTTC
TRBV18	TRBJ1-5	TRBD1	.	CATSGQAKGQPQHF	TGTGCCACCTCGGGACAGGCTAAAGGTCAGCCCCAGCATTTT
TRBV30	TRBJ1-5	.	.	CAWSPMGNYNQPQHF	TGTGCCTGGAGTCCCATGGGTAATTACAATCAGCCCCAGCATTTT
TRBV3-1	TRBJ2-7	.	few	CASSDSGTPRPGYEQYF	TGTGCCAGCAGTGACTCTGGGACACCACGTCCGGGGTACGAGCAGTACTTC
TRBV5-1	TRBJ2-1	.	few	CASSQEYGQFF	TGCGCCAGCAGCCAGGAGTATGGGCAGTTCTTC
TRBV18	TRBJ2-1	.	.	CASSPRDGAYNEQFF	TGTGCCAGCTCACCCCGGGACGGGGCCTACAATGAGCAGTTCTTC
TRBV20-1	TRBJ2-7	TRBD1	.	CSARDRVTGPTYEQYF	TGCAGTGCTAGAGATAGAGTGACAGGGCCAACCTACGAGCAGTACTTC
TRBV5-1	TRBJ2-6	.	.	CASSFGGSGANVLTF	TGCGCCAGCAGCTTTGGAGGCTCTGGGGCCAACGTCCTGACTTTC
TRBV3-1	TRBJ2-3	TRBD1	.	CASSQAGRGRADTQYF	TGTGCCAGCAGCCAAGCGGGTAGGGGGCGAGCAGATACGCAGTATTTT
TRBV10-1	TRBJ2-3	.	.	CASSETSPNTQYF	TGCGCCAGCAGTGAAACTTCTCCAAATACGCAGTATTTT
TRBV7-2	TRBJ2-7	TRBD1	many	CASSLRDRRYEQYF	TGTGCCAGCAGCCTACGGGACAGGAGGTACGAGCAGTACTTC
TRBV20-1	TRBJ2-2	.	few	CSARVDTGELFF	TGCAGTGCTAGAGTAGACACCGGGGAGCTGTTTTTT
TRBV12-3/TRBV12-4	TRBJ2-5	.	many	CASSFLSVGVGYF	TGTGCCAGCAGTTTTCTATCGGTCGGGGTTGGGTACTTC
TRBV12-3/TRBV12-4	TRBJ2-2	.	few	CASSGHTNPGELFF	TGTGCCAGCAGTGGGCACACCAACCCCGGGGAGCTGTTTTTT
TRBV20-1	TRBJ2-1	TRBD2	.	CSARELAGVGEQFF	TGCAGTGCTAGAGAGTTAGCGGGAGTCGGTGAGCAGTTCTTC
TRBV6-6	TRBJ1-5	.	many	CASSYRGGDQPQHF	TGTGCCAGCAGTTACAGGGGCGGCGACCAGCCCCAGCATTTT
TRBV7-2	TRBJ1-5	TRBD1	few	CASSRQQGDYQPQHF	TGTGCCAGCAGCCGTCAGCAGGGGGACTATCAGCCCCAGCATTTT
TRBV6-1	TRBJ2-7	.	.	CASSDPLGEQYF	TGTGCCAGCAGCGACCCCCTTGGCGAGCAGTACTTC
TRBV20-1	TRBJ2-7	TRBD2	many	CSAREGGTSRHYEQYF	TGCAGTGCTAGGGAGGGCGGGACTAGCAGGCACTACGAGCAGTACTTC